This TCR beta chain was obtained from a study of tumor-infiltrating lymphocytes in primary liver carcinoma. Concerning this clonotype: Because the CDR3 is missing its conserved closing phenylalanine or tryptophan, this is likely a read error.

In germline, CDR1 is MGHRA, CDR2 YSYEKL. This CDR3 contains 13 residues. Starting from approximately 500 ng of total RNA, TCR beta cDNA was produced with a primer in the constant region. Nested multiplex PCR, run for three rounds with slightly modified ARM-PCR, yielded TCR beta libraries. The first two PCR rounds used TRBV1-TRBV30 primers with a Cbeta primer, around 10 cycles each. TCRdb ran MiXCR on the multiplex PCR reads and lists one entry per CDR3 protein. The data contain approximately 340,000 distinct CDR3 sequences, less than 70% of them singletons. It was unsorted whole blood that yielded blood RNA, and germline DNA was also extracted.

Sequencing input: peripheral blood. This sequence originates from a middle-aged man with primary liver carcinoma and hepatitis B virus infection. The chain uses TRBV4-1 and TRBJ1-5; possibly TRBD1 for D (5 bases). CDR3: CASSQDRGQPQHS. CDR3 DNA: TGTGCCAGCAGCCAAGATAGGGGTCAGCCCCAGCATTCT.